These 27 T cell receptor beta chains originate from one sample sequenced in a study of blood T cell repertoires in COVID-19. Profiling relied on immunoSEQ multiplex PCR, and the TCRdb table lists in-frame clones only, not all of them. The table records under 200,000 clones, approximately 81% of them present only once. The sequenced sample was peripheral blood. These receptors came from a woman aged 80 or over with acute or convalescent COVID-19.

The chain is built from TRBV5-6 and TRBJ2-1; tentatively, D is TRBD2 (7 bases). V was cut by 0 bases and J by 6 bases, with 22 bases left in between. The germline V gene has CDR1 SGHDT and CDR2 YYEEEE. This CDR3 region has 18 residues. The CDR3 nucleotides read TGTGCCAGCAGCTTGGAGGTCATTCTAGGGGGACTATTCAATGAGCAGTTCTTC. Translating gives CASSLEVILGGLFNEQFF. The variable domain in full, with the rest retrieved from reference TRBV5-6 and TRBJ2-1, is DAGVTQSPTHLIKTRGQQVTLRCSPKSGHDTVSWYQQALGQGPQFIFQYYEEEERQRGNFPDRFSGHQFPNYSSELNVNALLLGDSALYLCASSLEVILGGLFNEQFFGPGTRLTVL.

This chain connects TRBV19 to TRBJ1-5; tentative D call: TRBD1 (5 bases). Germline loops: CDR1 LNHDA, CDR2 SQIVND (reference sequence). The CDR3 extends over 14 amino acids. Trimming stripped 7 bases from V and 2 bases from J, with 12 bases between. The CDR3 coding sequence is TGTGCCAGTACCGACCGGGGGGGCAATCAGCCCCAGCATTTT. It codes for CASTDRGGNQPQHF. The whole variable domain, remainder taken from reference TRBV19 and TRBJ1-5, is DGGITQSPKYLFRKEGQNVTLSCEQNLNHDAMYWYRQDPGQGLRLIYYSQIVNDFQKGDIAEGYSVSREKKESFPLTVTSAQKNPTAFYLCASTDRGGNQPQHFGDGTRLSIL.

This chain joins TRBV6-2 or TRBV6-3 and TRBJ2-1; 9 bases are a match to TRBD2. V dropped 6 bases and J dropped 4; count of bases not matched to a gene: 7. CDR1 and CDR2 (germline): MNHEY, SVGEGT. The CDR3 totals 15 residues. The CDR3 protein is CASSPGTSLYNEQFF. Here the CDR3 DNA reads TGTGCCAGCAGCCCAGGGACTAGCCTTTACAATGAGCAGTTCTTC.

The chain joins TRBV29-1 to TRBJ2-5; a possible D gene is TRBD2 (6 bases). This CDR3 is 14 amino acids long. Trimming cost V 0 bases and J 5 bases, with 13 bases left between them. Germline CDR1 SQVTM, CDR2 ANQGSEA. The CDR3 DNA reads TGCAGCGTTGAAGACACGGGCGGGATGGAGACCCAGTACTTC. Encoded protein: CSVEDTGGMETQYF.

This rearrangement joins TRBV5-1 to TRBJ2-7, with 9 bases lining up with TRBD1. Germline V gives CDR1 SGHRS, CDR2 YFSETQ. V lost 3 bases, J lost 2 bases, and 6 bases stayed unmatched. CDR3 size: 15 residues. The CDR3 nucleotides read TGCGCCAGCAGCTCCGGACAGGGGATTACCTACGAGCAGTACTTC. It yields the protein CASSSGQGITYEQYF.

Note on this clone: Other DNA sequences in this specimen translate into the identical CDR3. This chain connects TRBV5-1 to TRBJ2-1, with 9 positions matching TRBD1. This CDR3 comprises 14 residues. J was trimmed by 7 bases and V by 0 bases; bases with no gene match: 2. The germline V gene encodes CDR1 SGHRS and CDR2 YFSETQ. The CDR3 sequence: CASSLGQGGNEQFF. The CDR3 coding sequence is TGCGCCAGCAGCTTGGGACAGGGGGGAAATGAGCAGTTCTTC.

The chain uses TRBV7-6 and TRBJ1-2; a possible D gene is TRBD1 (5 bases). This CDR3 has 14 amino acids. Germline lookup yields CDR1 SGHVS and CDR2 FNYEAQ. V shed 2 bases and J shed 6 bases, with 13 bases lying between them. CDR3 DNA: TGTGCCAGCAGCTTATCCGCAGGGAACCATGGCTACACCTTC. This encodes CASSLSAGNHGYTF.

The chain carries TRBV28 and TRBJ2-3, with D possibly being TRBD2 (5 bases). Germline V gene data show CDR1 as MDHEN and CDR2 as SYDVKM. This CDR3 has 16 amino acids. Trimming pared 2 bases from V and 6 bases from J, leaving 18 bases between. The CDR3 spells CASSLVSLGSRDTQYF. The CDR3 region has the DNA TGTGCCAGCAGTTTAGTCAGCTTAGGGAGTAGGGATACGCAGTATTTT.

This clone was observed a single time. The chain is built from TRBV25-1 and TRBJ1-4; a weak D match, TRBD1 (5 bases). Germline-derived CDR1 and CDR2 are MGHDK and SYGVNS. There are 15 residues in the CDR3. Trimming shortened V by 2 bases and J by 6 bases, and 13 bases separated the two germline ends. The CDR3, as DNA: TGTGCCAGCAGTGAACGAAGGGGCATGTATGAAAAACTGTTTTTT. The encoded protein is CASSERRGMYEKLFF.

The genes are TRBV7-2 and TRBJ2-7; 8 bases fit TRBD2. Unmatched junction bases numbered 7, after V lost 5 bases and J lost 7 bases. The CDR3 has 13 residues. Germline V gene sequence: CDR1 SGHTA, CDR2 FQGNSA. This CDR3 reads CASSPGGGREQYF. CDR3 sequence (DNA): TGTGCCAGCAGCCCCGGGGGGGGTAGGGAGCAGTACTTC.

The chain is built from TRBV10-3 and TRBJ2-7, with 11 positions matching TRBD2. This CDR3 has 15 amino acids. CDR1 and CDR2 from the germline V gene are ENHRY and SYGVKD. With V trimmed by 4 bases and J by 1 base, 3 bases remained unmatched. The CDR3 is CAISGSGRGSYEQYF. CDR3 coding DNA: TGTGCCATCAGTGGTAGCGGGAGGGGTTCCTACGAGCAGTACTTC.

The chain links TRBV29-1 to TRBJ1-2, with TRBD1 matching over 9 bases. Germline V gene sequence: CDR1 SQVTM, CDR2 ANQGSEA. The junction had 10 bases not matched to a gene; V was cut back by 7 bases and J by 7 bases. The CDR3 spans 13 residues. This CDR3 reads CSDKQGAMGGYTF. The CDR3 DNA reads TGCAGCGACAAACAGGGGGCGATGGGTGGCTACACCTTC.

The rearrangement links TRBV27 to TRBJ1-5, with 10 nucleotides matching TRBD1. Trimming removed 6 bases from V and 6 bases from J; junction bases left unmatched: 5. In germline, CDR1 is MNHEY, CDR2 SMNVEV (reference sequence). CDR3 length: 14 residues. CDR3 bases: TGTGCCAGCAGACCGGGACAGGGGTTTCAGCCCCAGCATTTT. It is translated as CASRPGQGFQPQHF.

The rearrangement joins TRBV7-9 to TRBJ2-1; 10 bases fit TRBD1. Germline CDR1 reads SEHNR; CDR2 reads FQNEAQ (reference sequence). The CDR3 extends over 16 amino acids. V shed 1 base and J 4 bases; nucleotides not matched to a gene: 4. CDR3 amino acids: CASSLVGTGAYNEQFF. CDR3 sequence (DNA): TGTGCCAGCAGCTTAGTAGGGACAGGGGCTTACAATGAGCAGTTCTTC.

V gene TRBV11-2 combines with J gene TRBJ2-5; 10 nucleotides align to TRBD2. The V gene's germline CDR1 is SGHAT and CDR2 FQNNGV. V lost 3 bases to trimming and J lost 5 bases; unmatched junction nucleotides: 12. The CDR3 covers 17 residues. CDR3 DNA: TGTGCCAGCAGCTTGGGGCTAGCGGGAGTGGTTGGGGAGACCCAGTACTTC. It codes for CASSLGLAGVVGETQYF.

The chain links TRBV11-2 to TRBJ2-1; 10 bases line up with TRBD2. This CDR3 contains 15 residues. Germline assignment: CDR1 SGHAT and CDR2 FQNNGV. Trimming cost V 5 bases and J 4 bases; bases outside gene matches: 5. CDR3 in DNA: TGTGCCAGCAGCCCACTAGCGGGACCTTACAATGAGCAGTTCTTC. Protein: CASSPLAGPYNEQFF.

The chain links TRBV11-3 to TRBJ2-2; 10 bases fit TRBD2. V shed 5 bases and J 5 bases; nucleotides not matched to a gene: 8. Germline assignment: CDR1 SGHNT and CDR2 YENEEA. The CDR3 length is 16 residues. The CDR3 sequence: CASSMGSGRGTGELFF. The CDR3 bases are TGTGCCAGCAGCATGGGGAGCGGGAGGGGGACCGGGGAGCTGTTTTTT.

The rearrangement links TRBV29-1 to TRBJ2-1, with 8 bases lining up with TRBD2. The CDR3 sequence is 14 residues long. CDR1 SQVTM and CDR2 ANQGSEA come from the germline V gene. V lost 6 bases to trimming and J lost 6 bases; unmatched junction nucleotides: 10. CDR3 bases: TGCAGCGTATATGGGACTAGTTTGGCCAATGAGCAGTTCTTC. Translating gives CSVYGTSLANEQFF.

The V gene is TRBV9, the J gene TRBJ2-5; D uncertain. This CDR3 comprises 13 residues. V was trimmed by 0 bases and J by 5 bases, leaving 8 bases between them. Germline V gene lookup returns CDR1 SGDLS and CDR2 YYNGEE. The CDR3 reads CASSVGLDETQYF. CDR3 DNA sequence: TGTGCCAGCAGCGTAGGTTTAGATGAGACCCAGTACTTC.

The chain couples TRBV3-1 (or the pseudogene TRBV3-2) to TRBJ1-2; tentatively, D is TRBD1 (5 bases). Germline V lookup: CDR1 LGHDT, CDR2 YNNKEL (reference sequence). V lost 8 bases, J lost 4 bases, and 14 bases lay in between. The CDR3 is 13 amino acids. The CDR3 loop reads CASGDRRSYGYTF. The CDR3, as DNA: TGTGCCAGCGGCGACAGAAGAAGCTATGGCTACACCTTC.

This chain joins TRBV19 and TRBJ2-2, with 16 bases that match TRBD2. The CDR3 consists of 17 residues. The germline gives CDR1 LNHDA, CDR2 SQIVND (reference sequence). The V and J ends lost 8 bases and 1 base, in that order; junction bases with no gene match: 4. CDR3 amino acids: CASRGLAGGWNTGELFF. The CDR3 region has the DNA TGTGCCAGTCGGGGACTAGCGGGAGGGTGGAACACCGGGGAGCTGTTTTTT.

In regard to this clone: A much larger clone lies one base from this, so it may be a read error. This chain links TRBV7-9 with TRBJ1-1; no firm D call. The germline V gene encodes CDR1 SEHNR and CDR2 FQNEAQ (reference sequence). This CDR3 is 13 amino acids long. The V end lost 1 base, the J end lost 0 bases, and 3 bases lay between the germline ends. CDR3 region: CASSLVVNTEAFF. CDR3 DNA: TGTGCCAGCAGCTTAGTCGTGAACACTGAAGCTTTCTTT.

V is TRBV19 and J is TRBJ1-5; 7 nucleotides align to TRBD1. This CDR3 spans 15 amino acids. J was trimmed by 6 bases and V by 2 bases; bases with no gene match: 7. CDR1 LNHDA and CDR2 SQIVND come from the germline V gene (reference sequence). CDR3 protein: CASSIRQGDSQPQHF. DNA for the CDR3: TGTGCCAGTAGTATACGGCAGGGGGATTCTCAGCCCCAGCATTTT. The variable domain in full, with the rest retrieved from reference TRBV19 and TRBJ1-5, is DGGITQSPKYLFRKEGQNVTLSCEQNLNHDAMYWYRQDPGQGLRLIYYSQIVNDFQKGDIAEGYSVSREKKESFPLTVTSAQKNPTAFYLCASSIRQGDSQPQHFGDGTRLSIL.

The CDR3, as DNA: TGTGCCAGCAGCGTAGAAAATCCCAGGGGCACCGGGGAGCTGTTTTTT. This translates into CASSVENPRGTGELFF. This chain uses TRBV9 with TRBJ2-2, with D possibly TRBD1 on 6 matching bases. The V end lost 0 bases, the J end lost 4 bases, and 13 bases lay between the germline ends. Germline-derived CDR1 and CDR2 are SGDLS and YYNGEE. The CDR3 has 16 amino acids.

This clone is a singleton in its sample. The rearrangement joins TRBV5-1 to TRBJ2-1; D ambiguous. The CDR3 is made up of 14 amino acids. V was trimmed by 0 bases and J by 4 bases, leaving 8 bases between them. From germline, CDR1 is SGHRS and CDR2 YFSETQ. CDR3 bases: TGCGCCAGCAGCTTGGAGCGCGGATACAATGAGCAGTTCTTC. Its protein is CASSLERGYNEQFF.

The J gene is TRBJ2-7, the V gene TRBV7-2, with 9 bases that match TRBD2. Trimming removed 4 bases from V and 2 bases from J; junction bases left unmatched: 3. This CDR3 spans 14 amino acids. The V gene's germline CDR1 is SGHTA and CDR2 FQGNSA. CDR3 region: CASSSLAGTYEQYF. The DNA of the CDR3 is TGTGCCAGCAGCTCCCTAGCGGGGACCTACGAGCAGTACTTC.

This chain uses TRBV11-1 with TRBJ2-7; a possible D gene is TRBD2 (6 bases). The ends were cut back, 10 bases at V and 1 base at J, with 17 bases in the middle. The germline V gene has CDR1 SGHAT and CDR2 FQDESV (reference sequence). The CDR3 is made up of 14 amino acids. CDR3 bases: TGTGCCACCAGAAGGGACGGACTATCCTACGAGCAGTACTTC. This codes for CATRRDGLSYEQYF. Using reference TRBV11-1 and TRBJ2-7 for the parts outside the CDR3, the full variable domain is EAEVAQSPRYKITEKSQAVAFWCDPISGHATLYWYRQILGQGPELLVQFQDESVVDDSQLPKDRFSAERLKGVDSTLKIQPAELGDSAMYLCATRRDGLSYEQYFGPGTRLTVT.